Below, one T cell receptor (beta chain) is given with its context. This record comes from a study of blood T cell repertoires in COVID-19. About the study: Sample material is recorded as cDNA or gDNA derived from T cells, B-cell-depleted T cells, or PBMCs.

Original methodology: Quantification of nucleated cells was approximated via reference gene primer amplification. Generated by immunoSEQ multiplex PCR, the TCRdb table keeps only in-frame clones and is missing some. D and trimming come from the DNA, and the V and J calls and clone size come from that table. This sample has around 160,000 clones, with 75% to 90% found just once. Trimming cost V 5 bases and J 6 bases, with 13 bases left between them. The CDR3 runs 13 residues. Looked up from germline, CDR1 is SEHNR and CDR2 is FQNEAQ (reference sequence). The receptor was derived from a man older than 75 with acute or convalescent COVID-19. V gene TRBV7-9 combines with J gene TRBJ1-2, with D tentatively TRBD1 (5 bases). Sequencing was carried out using peripheral blood. The chain's CDR3 is CASSRDGRDGYTF. The CDR3 DNA sequence: TGTGCCAGCAGCCGGGACGGGAGAGATGGCTACACCTTC.